This T cell receptor (beta chain) emerged from a study of glioma-infiltrating T cells after dendritic cell vaccination. Turning to the study itself: Autologous tumor lysate was loaded overnight onto monocyte-derived dendritic cells grown 7 to 8 days with IL-4 and GM-CSF.

Time point noted: after dendritic cell vaccination, including at tumor progression/relapse. Selection required adequate fresh-frozen tumor tissue plus more than two years' survival data. Only in-frame clones appear in the TCRdb table, and some are missing; sequencing was by immunoSEQ multiplex PCR. The repertoire includes roughly 85,000 clones, roughly 85% of them detected once, and more than 8% sits in the top ten. Study conclusions and caveats: Patients with more pretreatment TILs had longer time to progression and survival.

Notes on this clone: As yet, its antigen is unknown.

The receptor's source is a human donor with glioblastoma. This specimen was blood, taken after dendritic cell vaccination.

CDR3: CASSQILWRESDGYTF. The CDR3 nucleotides are TGCGCCAGCAGTCAAATCCTCTGGAGGGAATCAGATGGCTACACCTTC. The chain couples TRBV23-1 to TRBJ1-2, with D uncertain. TRBV23-1 is placed among ORFs of uncertain function. The CDR3 is 16 residues long. With 2 bases removed from V and 6 bases from J, the gap between germline ends came to 19 bases.